This entry features one T cell receptor (beta chain) sequence. V shed 1 base and J shed 8 bases, with 14 bases lying between them. The CDR3 length is 14 residues. In germline, CDR1 is SGHTA, CDR2 FQGNSA. Profiled with immunoSEQ multiplex PCR; TCRdb holds only in-frame clones, not every one. The table records fewer than 200,000 clones, 87% of them present only once. The entry originates in a study of T cell responses to AZD1222 COVID-19 vaccine. The sequence was collected from an adult who received the AZD1222 COVID-19 vaccine. The sample consisted of peripheral blood, taken 28 days after the second AZD1222 dose. This rearrangement joins TRBV7-2 to TRBJ1-2; no definite D call. In nucleotides, the CDR3 is TGTGCCAGCAGCTTAGGCTTTAACGCTCGGGGCTACACCTTC. It encodes CASSLGFNARGYTF.